This TCR beta chain was identified in a study of T cells in Graves' hyperthyroidism and ophthalmopathy. Notes on the study in general: Ophthalmopathy was predicted by the model a median of roughly 6.6 months ahead of onset.

Germline V gene lookup returns CDR1 SGHVS and CDR2 FNYEAQ. This CDR3 contains 15 residues. Patients were excluded because of uncontrolled infection, other autoimmune disease, pregnancy or lactation. Thyroid ultrasound and orbital computed tomography, with clinical symptoms and serum thyroxine and TRAb, informed diagnoses. The table lists this clonotype with a few counts. Its antigen is not known. One end of the junction is discordant with germline, which a read error may explain. Amplified regions were TCR beta CDR3 sequences from RNA transcripts. The HTBI primer set was used in a first-round RT-PCR of the TCR CDR3. Using its own MiXCR run on the multiplex PCR reads, TCRdb lists one record per CDR3 protein. The table has 96,000 or so distinct CDR3 sequences, over 50% seen once.

The rearrangement uses TRBV7-6 and TRBJ2-3; D could derive from TRBD1 or TRBD2 (5 bases each). This sequence originates from a woman aged 40 to 50 with Graves' hyperthyroidism. Sequenced input: blood. The CDR3 DNA is TGCGCCAGCAGCCAAGAAACGCGAGGGGCAGATACGCAGTATTTT. Its translation: CASSQETRGADTQYF.